Following are 11 T cell receptor beta chains from one sample sequenced in a study of CD8 T cells in acute hepatitis C reinfection. Repertoires were generated with immunoSEQ multiplex PCR, while TCRdb's copy carries only in-frame clones and drops some. The sample carries some 38,000 clones, around nine tenths recorded once. Time point noted: naive CD8 control sorted from an acute-time-point sample. Sequencing input: naive CD8+ T cells from PBMCs. The receptors originated from a man aged 25 to 45 with chronic hepatitis C.

This rearrangement joins TRBV27 to TRBJ1-6; D is unclear. CDR1 is MNHEY and CDR2 is SMNVEV in the germline V gene (reference sequence). There are 13 residues in the CDR3. Trimming left V 3 bases short and J 7 bases short, with 7 bases between. The CDR3 reads CASSFQENSPLHF. CDR3 sequence (DNA): TGTGCCAGCAGTTTTCAAGAAAATTCACCCCTCCACTTT.

The V and J genes are TRBV7-2 and TRBJ2-7, with TRBD1 as a possible D gene (5 bases). Trimming removed 1 base at V and 5 bases at J, with 12 bases between. Germline V lookup: CDR1 SGHTA, CDR2 FQGNSA. The CDR3 sequence is 14 residues long. The CDR3 region is CASSLDGRVDEQYF. DNA of the CDR3: TGTGCCAGCAGCTTAGACGGCAGGGTGGACGAGCAGTACTTC.

V usage is TRBV27 and J usage is TRBJ2-7; 8 nucleotides align to TRBD1. The CDR3 extends over 13 amino acids. The junction had 6 bases not matched to a gene; V was cut back by 5 bases and J by 6 bases. CDR1 MNHEY and CDR2 SMNVEV come from the germline V gene (reference sequence). The CDR3 loop is CASSGGQVGEQYF. Here the CDR3 DNA reads TGTGCCAGCAGTGGGGGACAGGTGGGCGAGCAGTACTTC.

This clone appeared a few times. The chain joins TRBV27 to TRBJ1-1; D is possibly TRBD1 (5 bases). Germline CDR1 MNHEY, CDR2 SMNVEV (reference sequence). This CDR3 contains 12 residues. The V end was cut by 6 bases, the J end by 6 bases, with 11 bases between. The CDR3 loop reads CASSRVLSEAFF. The CDR3 bases are TGTGCCAGCAGCAGGGTACTTTCTGAAGCTTTCTTT.

CDR3 residues: CASRTPQGYEQYF. CDR3 nucleotides: TGCGCCAGCAGGACACCGCAAGGTTACGAGCAGTACTTC. The V and J genes are TRBV10-2 and TRBJ2-7; D gene uncertain. The V end lost 6 bases, the J end lost 4 bases, and 13 bases lay between the germline ends. This CDR3 is built from 13 residues. From germline, CDR1 is WSHSY and CDR2 SAAADI.

This clone was counted once. The chain is built from TRBV9 and TRBJ1-4; 10 nucleotides agree with TRBD1. After removal of 4 bases from V and 8 bases from J, the junction contained 11 bases not matched to a gene. This CDR3 has 16 residues. Germline CDR1 reads SGDLS; CDR2 reads YYNGEE. CDR3 coding DNA: TGTGCCAGCAGCAACTGGGGACAGGGGAATGGGGAAAAACTGTTTTTT. As protein: CASSNWGQGNGEKLFF. Full variable domain (outside the CDR3, taken from reference TRBV9 and TRBJ1-4): DSGVTQTPKHLITATGQRVTLRCSPRSGDLSVYWYQQSLDQGLQFLIQYYNGEERAKGNILERFSAQQFPDLHSELNLSSLELGDSALYFCASSNWGQGNGEKLFFGSGTQLSVL.

The gene calls are TRBV7-3 and TRBJ2-7; D call uncertain. This CDR3 region has 14 residues. V was trimmed by 5 bases and J by 0 bases, leaving 11 bases between them. Germline lookup yields CDR1 SGHTA and CDR2 FQGTGA. The CDR3 protein is CASSQEVSSYEQYF. The DNA of the CDR3 is TGTGCCAGCAGCCAAGAAGTCAGCTCCTACGAGCAGTACTTC. Based on the CDR3 plus reference TRBV7-3 and TRBJ2-7, the full variable domain is GAGVSQTPSNKVTEKGKYVELRCDPISGHTALYWYRQSLGQGPEFLIYFQGTGAADDSGLPNDRFFAVRPEGSVSTLKIQRTERGDSAVYLCASSQEVSSYEQYFGPGTRLTVT.

This clone turned up a few times. The CDR3 reads CASSLGLPTEAFF. In DNA, the CDR3 is TGTGCCAGCAGCTTAGGGTTGCCCACTGAAGCTTTCTTT. This chain connects TRBV7-9 to TRBJ1-1; unclear D gene. Trimming shortened V by 1 base and J by 4 bases, and 7 bases separated the two germline ends. Germline-derived CDR1 and CDR2 are SEHNR and FQNEAQ (reference sequence). This CDR3 has 13 amino acids.

This rearrangement joins TRBV28 to TRBJ1-5; 9 bases align to TRBD1. The germline gives CDR1 MDHEN, CDR2 SYDVKM. The CDR3 length is 13 residues. V lost 5 bases and J lost 5; bases outside the gene matches: 1. The CDR3 DNA sequence: TGTGCCAGCAGTCGGACAGGGGATCAGCCCCAGCATTTT. This codes for CASSRTGDQPQHF.

The gene calls are TRBV14 and TRBJ2-7; D may be TRBD1 (5 bases). The CDR3 spans 14 residues. V lost 1 base to trimming and J lost 7 bases, with 14 bases between them. Looked up from germline, CDR1 is SGHDN and CDR2 is FVKESK. Here the CDR3 reads CASSQVSRAGEQYF. CDR3 coding DNA: TGTGCCAGCAGCCAAGTATCCAGGGCTGGGGAGCAGTACTTC.

This clone appeared once. The CDR3 bases are TGTGCCAGCAGTGAAGAAACAGATACGCAGTATTTT. Encoded protein: CASSEETDTQYF. The chain joins TRBV25-1 to TRBJ2-3, with unresolved D. Germline-derived CDR1 and CDR2 are MGHDK and SYGVNS. The V end was cut by 2 bases, the J end by 3 bases, with 3 bases between. The CDR3 totals 12 residues.